The 17 T cell receptor beta chains listed next were all sequenced from one sample in a study of PD-1 blockade in classical Hodgkin lymphoma. The repertoire was sequenced with immunoSEQ multiplex PCR; TCRdb's copy has only in-frame clones and lacks some. In the table there are about 110,000 clones, nearly 90% of which are singletons. Every single patient, without exception, relapsed after autologous stem cell transplantation, and brentuximab vedotin exposure varied. The sequenced sample was peripheral blood mononuclear cells (PBMCs), obtained before the second cycle of nivolumab. These receptors came from a human donor with classical Hodgkin lymphoma.

The genes are TRBV12-5 and TRBJ2-5; D is perhaps TRBD1 (5 bases). V lost 8 bases, J lost 5 bases, and 18 bases lay in between. The CDR3 loop spans 14 amino acids. CDR1 and CDR2 from the germline V gene are LGHNT and FRNRAP. The CDR3 loop reads CASSAQGVGETQYF. In DNA, the CDR3 is TGTGCTAGTTCAGCCCAAGGGGTCGGGGAGACCCAGTACTTC.

This clone was seen just once. This chain connects TRBV19 to TRBJ2-3; tentative D call: TRBD1 (5 bases). CDR1 and CDR2 (germline): LNHDA, SQIVND (reference sequence). V dropped 5 bases and J dropped 2 bases, with 14 bases sitting between them. The CDR3 has 15 residues. The CDR3 DNA sequence: TGTGCCAGTAGTCAGGGTCAGATAATCACAGATACGCAGTATTTT. The encoded protein is CASSQGQIITDTQYF.

The CDR3 sequence: CASSFSGYGYTF. The CDR3 bases are TGTGCCAGCAGCTTTTCGGGTTATGGCTACACCTTC. This chain uses TRBV6-5 with TRBJ1-2; D not certain. CDR3 length: 12 residues. V was cut by 6 bases and J by 5 bases, with 10 bases left in between. Germline V gene sequence: CDR1 MNHEY, CDR2 SVGAGI.

The rearrangement uses TRBV25-1 and TRBJ1-4, with D perhaps matching TRBD1 (6 bases). This CDR3 region has 17 residues. Per the germline V gene, CDR1 is MGHDK and CDR2 is SYGVNS. Trimming removed 5 bases from V and 6 bases from J, with 22 bases in between. The CDR3 DNA is TGTGCCAGCAGTCCCCGGGGGGGGCAGGGCGGTCATGAAAAACTGTTTTTT. This encodes CASSPRGGQGGHEKLFF.

The chain uses TRBV30 and TRBJ2-1; 11 nucleotides line up with TRBD2. Trimming took 4 bases from V and 11 from J; bases not matched to a gene: 1. Germline values: CDR1 GTSNPN, CDR2 SVGIG (reference sequence). This CDR3 is 11 amino acids long. The CDR3 DNA follows: TGTGCCTGGACTAGCGGGAGGCAGCAGTTCTTC. It is translated as CAWTSGRQQFF.

This sequence joins TRBV4-3 and TRBJ1-1; no clear D. Trimming cost V 5 bases and J 5 bases, with 18 bases left between them. Germline lookup yields CDR1 LGHNA and CDR2 YSLEER. This CDR3 spans 15 amino acids. The CDR3 protein is CASSSGRGERTEAFF. The CDR3 DNA reads as TGCGCCAGCAGCAGCGGCCGGGGAGAACGGACTGAAGCTTTCTTT.

The chain is built from TRBV7-6 and TRBJ2-1; a possible D gene is TRBD2 (6 bases). Germline values: CDR1 SGHVS, CDR2 FNYEAQ. Trimming took 2 bases from V and 5 from J, leaving 13 bases between them. This CDR3 is built from 15 residues. CDR3 region: CASSLFAGRNNEQFF. The CDR3 region has the DNA TGTGCCAGCAGCTTATTCGCAGGGAGGAACAATGAGCAGTTCTTC. The variable domain in full, with the rest retrieved from reference TRBV7-6 and TRBJ2-1, is GAGVSQSPRYKVTKRGQDVALRCDPISGHVSLYWYRQALGQGPEFLTYFNYEAQQDKSGLPNDRFSAERPEGSISTLTIQRTEQRDSAMYRCASSLFAGRNNEQFFGPGTRLTVL.

The V and J genes are TRBV2 and TRBJ2-2, with D maybe TRBD1 (5 bases). CDR3 length: 20 amino acids. Looked up from germline, CDR1 is SNHLY and CDR2 is FYNNEI. With 7 bases removed from V and 0 bases from J, the gap between germline ends came to 27 bases. CDR3 in amino acids: CASKGVEIRGLRPNTGELFF. The CDR3 region has the DNA TGTGCCAGCAAAGGGGTGGAAATTAGGGGTCTCCGGCCGAACACCGGGGAGCTGTTTTTT. The variable domain in full, completed from reference TRBV2 and TRBJ2-2, reads EPEVTQTPSHQVTQMGQEVILRCVPISNHLYFYWYRQILGQKVEFLVSFYNNEISEKSEIFDDQFSVERPDGSNFTLKIRSTKLEDSAMYFCASKGVEIRGLRPNTGELFFGEGSRLTVL.

This chain joins TRBV6-1 and TRBJ1-5; D is ambiguous. V was cut by 4 bases and J by 4 bases, with 8 bases left in between. The germline V gene has CDR1 MNHNS and CDR2 SASEGT. This CDR3 has 13 residues. CDR3 nucleotide sequence: TGTGCCAGCAGTGTACAAATTAATCAGCCCCAGCATTTT. Encoded protein: CASSVQINQPQHF.

The rearrangement links TRBV5-1 to TRBJ1-1, with 10 nucleotides matching TRBD1. The germline V gene has CDR1 SGHRS and CDR2 YFSETQ. CDR3 length: 13 amino acids. V shed 4 bases, J shed 7 bases, and the junction held 4 bases outside the gene matches. The CDR3 sequence: CASSTDRGYEAFF. The CDR3 nucleotides are TGCGCCAGCAGCACGGACAGGGGGTATGAAGCTTTCTTT.

This rearrangement joins TRBV5-4 to TRBJ2-3, with D maybe TRBD2 (6 bases). CDR3 length: 18 residues. CDR1 and CDR2 from the germline V gene are SGHNT and YYREEE (reference sequence). V shed 4 bases and J shed 4 bases, with 25 bases lying between them. CDR3 protein: CASSPRGASASGSDTQYF. CDR3 bases: TGTGCCAGCAGCCCCCGGGGTGCTAGCGCCTCAGGGTCAGATACGCAGTATTTT.

The chain carries TRBV5-1 and TRBJ2-5; D gene uncertain. V gave up 4 bases and J gave up 2 bases, with 12 bases separating them. This CDR3 is built from 14 residues. CDR1 and CDR2 from the germline V gene are SGHRS and YFSETQ. The CDR3 sequence is CASSPRGRQETQYF. The CDR3 nucleotides read TGCGCCAGCAGCCCGCGAGGAAGGCAAGAGACCCAGTACTTC.

This sequence joins TRBV6-6 and TRBJ1-1; TRBD1 matches 10 bases. J lost 9 bases, V lost 7 bases, and 11 bases had no gene match. The CDR3 runs 14 residues. Germline CDR1 MNHNY, CDR2 SVGAGI (reference sequence). The CDR3 is CASKTPTGGSKAFF. The CDR3 DNA sequence: TGTGCCAGCAAAACCCCGACAGGGGGCTCCAAAGCTTTCTTT.

This chain links TRBV6-6 with TRBJ2-3, with D possibly being TRBD2 (6 bases). CDR1 is MNHNY, CDR2 SVGAGI, per germline (reference sequence). V gave up 5 bases and J gave up 0 bases, with 15 bases separating them. The CDR3 contains 16 residues. CDR3 DNA: TGTGCCAGCAGTCCGGCCCAGCGGGCTAGCACAGATACGCAGTATTTT. Translated, it gives CASSPAQRASTDTQYF.

The chain combines TRBV30 with TRBJ2-1, with TRBD2 matching 8 bases. CDR3 length equals 14 residues. V was pared by 0 bases and J by 8 bases, with 6 bases of the junction left unmatched. CDR1 is GTSNPN, CDR2 SVGIG, per germline (reference sequence). This CDR3 reads CAWSVGSGGDEQFF. The CDR3 coding sequence is TGTGCCTGGAGTGTGGGGTCCGGGGGGGATGAGCAGTTCTTC.

The chain uses TRBV7-2 and TRBJ2-5, with TRBD2 matching 10 bases. Germline V CDR1 and CDR2: SGHTA, FQGNSA. The junction had 16 bases not matched to a gene; V was cut back by 4 bases and J by 5 bases. CDR3 length: 18 residues. CDR3 sequence (DNA): TGTGCCAGCAGCTACGGACAGGGCCTAGCGGGAGAGGAGGAGACCCAGTACTTC. Translating it yields CASSYGQGLAGEEETQYF. The whole variable domain, remainder taken from reference TRBV7-2 and TRBJ2-5, is GAGVSQSPSNKVTEKGKDVELRCDPISGHTALYWYRQSLGQGLEFLIYFQGNSAPDKSGLPSDRFSAERTGGSVSTLTIQRTQQEDSAVYLCASSYGQGLAGEEETQYFGPGTRLLVL.

The rearrangement joins TRBV10-1 to TRBJ2-7; D is possibly TRBD1 or TRBD2 (5 bases each). Deletions cut 3 bases from V and 4 bases from J, with 16 bases between. Germline CDR1 is WNHNN and CDR2 is SYGVQD (reference sequence). The CDR3 is made up of 15 amino acids. In DNA form, the CDR3 reads TGCGCCAGCAGTGACCGACTTTCTGAGGGGTACGAGCAGTACTTC. Translation: CASSDRLSEGYEQYF.